This T cell receptor (beta chain) is from a study of T-cell reconstitution after alpha-beta-depleted transplantation in children. The sample holds a few counts of this clonotype. Its antigen is as yet unknown. Study-level results: There were reportedly several hundred expanded graft clones from which alpha-beta T cells came about two months after transplant. Once a year had passed after transplant, T-cell counts and diversity came mostly from newly produced T cells. From surviving recipient T cells and thymic progenitors came the high day-60 TCRbeta diversity observed in some patients.

Preparing the TCRbeta library involved the use of unique molecular identifiers. TCRdb processed the PCR reads anew with MiXCR; each CDR3 protein has one entry. The repertoire consists of 250,000 to 400,000 distinct CDR3 sequences, with roughly 25% occurring once and the leading ten covering approximately 11%. V dropped 3 bases and J dropped 12; count of bases not matched to a gene: 15. The CDR3 spans 17 residues. Germline V gene lookup returns CDR1 MDHEN and CDR2 SYDVKM. The origin of this receptor is a male patient younger than 18 who had a stem cell transplant for acute lymphoblastic leukemia, so the T cells may come from the graft donor. This chain connects TRBV28 to TRBJ2-7, with 15 positions matching TRBD2. Here the sequenced sample was PBMCs, mostly from graft donor cells, taken 180 days after TCRalphabeta/CD19-depleted stem cell transplant. In DNA form, the CDR3 reads TGTGCCAGCAGTTTCCACGGACTAGCGGGAGGGCCTCCACACGGGTACTTC. Translating gives CASSFHGLAGGPPHGYF.